This T cell receptor beta chain was identified in a study of identical twins (TCRdb year 2016). As for the study more broadly: The study deep-sequenced TCR alpha and beta repertoires from monozygotic twins, unrelated adults of various ages and cord blood to test whether fetal clonotypes persist. To rule out contamination, replicate twin experiments were performed at different times with different library preparation protocols. Study-level results and caveats: Fewer insertions were carried by abundant cord blood beta clonotypes, a similar but weaker trend appeared in young adult naive repertoires, and no such trend appeared in memory repertoires. In monozygotic twins, recombination models systematically underestimated out-of-frame TCR alpha sharing, but the models matched the sharing seen between unrelated individuals. Compared with coincidental sharing between unrelated individuals, an excess of low generation-probability sequences was observed among out-of-frame TCR alpha sequences shared between twins. A weaker excess of twin sharing was found in beta out-of-frame sequences because the signal-to-noise ratio was lowered by fewer shared sequences. Because the same donors could not be followed over many years, the conclusions relied on cross-sectional statistical analysis. Zero-insertion analyses could be partly confounded by invariant T cells such as MAIT and iNKT, although diverse VJ usage argued against such confounding for most clonotypes.

The trim is 6 bases for V and 1 base for J, with a gap of 18 bases between the germline ends. The CDR3, cysteine through phenylalanine, is 16 amino acids long. Of the read, only the CDR3 DNA is kept; its 48 bases are in frame from base 1. Libraries were prepared through 5' RACE. This sample was sequenced with an Illumina HiSeq 2000. A universal primer binding site was added through template switching, and the final cDNA carried a unique molecular identifier so that TCR cDNA molecules could be counted accurately. Specific primers in the conserved constant-segment region were used to synthesize first-strand cDNA for TCR alpha and beta chains. To control for contamination, every cDNA library was double barcoded, receiving both a SMART-Mk sample barcode and Illumina barcodes. TruSeq adapter sequences and Illumina sample barcodes were added in two successive PCR steps. TCR alpha and beta cDNA libraries were sequenced on the Illumina HiSeq platform with custom primers. Concerning the study's data processing: Unique molecular identifiers were extracted from raw reads with MiGEC, and CDR3 positions were determined with MiXCR. For each individual, recombination models were inferred using an EM algorithm with the repgenHMM and IGoR tools. The analysis of shared clonotypes was done with the tcR package in R, with sharing normalized by the product of cloneset sizes. Out-of-frame nonproductive sequences were analyzed to study raw recombination free of thymic and clonal selection effects. TCRdb trimmed the raw reads at Q25, called clones with MiXCR and kept productive beta chains. For every CDR3 protein sequence, its rows merge into one entry that carries the most common genes and DNA. The authors' filters were not applied to this entry. In all, the sample holds some 790,000 distinct CDR3 sequences, and over 15% of those were seen once. Of the sample, around 14% falls within the top ten clones.

This clonotype has only a few counts. Its binding antigen is unknown. No base qualities exist here, and no much larger clone lies one base off it. Every donor was a healthy Caucasian. The twin cohort comprised three pairs of female monozygotic twins, all aged roughly 18 to 29 years. RNA for TCR libraries was isolated from peripheral blood mononuclear cells. Separately, the same data were catalogued under a study of T cells expressing NK-cell markers. That second publication adds: Three sorted T-cell subsets (CD3+CD56+NKG2C+, CD3+CD56+NKG2C- and CD3+CD56-NKG2C+) from under ten donors had their TCR beta-chain repertoires profiled. Among the eight sequenced donors, seven were HCMV-seropositive and one was HCMV-seronegative. To restrict sorting to alphabetaTCR-expressing T cells, an anti-gammadeltaTCR antibody was added in several experiments. In roughly six donors, the dominant CD3+CD56+NKG2C+ clonotypes ranked among the top 10 CD8+ clonotypes, making up about 1.0-7.5% of CD8+ T cells. Those dominant clonotypes were again the most abundant among CD3+CD56-NKG2C+ cells in several donors, at about 25-65%. Whether the expanded NKG2C-expressing T cell clones were specific for HCMV antigens remained unclear. The study sequenced eight donors, all healthy volunteers chosen at random: three men and five women. HCMV-specific IgG was detected in serum with a commercial ELISA kit to determine HCMV serostatus. For five to seven donors, bulk peripheral blood T-cell repertoires were also sequenced from unsorted PBMC. Reads were demultiplexed and grouped by UMI with MIGEC, and clonotypes were assembled and quantified with MiTCR. To remove erroneous sequences, TCR cDNA sequences were retained only when supported by two or more reads. Downstream repertoire analysis used the tcR package, and clonotypes were matched across fractions by CDR3 nucleotide sequence plus V segment. VDJmatch was used to annotate antigen specificity against VDJdb, with one amino acid substitution allowed in CDR3.

Sequences were obtained from PBMCs. This chain joins TRBV12-3 or TRBV12-4 to TRBJ2-5; perhaps TRBD2 is the D gene, with 5 bases matching. The receptor was derived from a young woman in good health. The CDR3 sequence is CASRRRHADFQETQYF. At the DNA level, the sequence is TGTGCCAGCAGAAGACGCCATGCGGACTTCCAAGAGACCCAGTACTTC.